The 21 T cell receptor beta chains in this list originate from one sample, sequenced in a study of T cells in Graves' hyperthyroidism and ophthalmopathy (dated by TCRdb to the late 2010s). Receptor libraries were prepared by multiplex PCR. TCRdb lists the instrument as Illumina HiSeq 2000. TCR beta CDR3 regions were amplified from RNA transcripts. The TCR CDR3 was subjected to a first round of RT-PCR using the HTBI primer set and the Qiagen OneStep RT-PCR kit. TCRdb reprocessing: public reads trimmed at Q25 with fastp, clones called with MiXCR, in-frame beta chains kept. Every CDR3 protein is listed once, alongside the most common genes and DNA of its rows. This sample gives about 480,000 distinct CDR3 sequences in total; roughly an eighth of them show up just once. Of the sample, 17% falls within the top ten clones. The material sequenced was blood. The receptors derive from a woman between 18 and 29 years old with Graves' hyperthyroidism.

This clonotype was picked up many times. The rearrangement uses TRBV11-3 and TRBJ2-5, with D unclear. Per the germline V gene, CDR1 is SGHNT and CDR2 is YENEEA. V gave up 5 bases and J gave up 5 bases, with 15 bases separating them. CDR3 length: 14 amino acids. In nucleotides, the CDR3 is TGTGCCAGCAGCGCATCAAGCGATTGGGAGACCCAGTACTTC. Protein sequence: CASSASSDWETQYF.

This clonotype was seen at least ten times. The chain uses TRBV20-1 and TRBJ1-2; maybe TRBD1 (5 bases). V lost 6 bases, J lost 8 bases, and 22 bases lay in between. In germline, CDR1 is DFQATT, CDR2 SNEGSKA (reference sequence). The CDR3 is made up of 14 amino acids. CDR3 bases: TGCAGTGCCGTCCCGGGACGGAGAGACGAAGGCTACACCTTC. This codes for CSAVPGRRDEGYTF.

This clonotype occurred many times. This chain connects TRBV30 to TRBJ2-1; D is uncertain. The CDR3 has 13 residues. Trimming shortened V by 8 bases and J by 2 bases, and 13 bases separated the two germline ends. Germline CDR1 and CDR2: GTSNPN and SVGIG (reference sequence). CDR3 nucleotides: TGTGCCCTAAAAGGAGCGACCTACAATGAGCAGTTCTTC. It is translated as CALKGATYNEQFF.

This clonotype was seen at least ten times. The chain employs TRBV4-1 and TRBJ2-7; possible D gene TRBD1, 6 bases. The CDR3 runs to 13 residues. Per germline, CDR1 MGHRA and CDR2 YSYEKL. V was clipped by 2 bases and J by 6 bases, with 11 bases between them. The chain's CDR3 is CASSQQQGSEQYF. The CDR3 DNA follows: TGCGCCAGCAGCCAACAACAGGGCTCCGAGCAGTACTTC.

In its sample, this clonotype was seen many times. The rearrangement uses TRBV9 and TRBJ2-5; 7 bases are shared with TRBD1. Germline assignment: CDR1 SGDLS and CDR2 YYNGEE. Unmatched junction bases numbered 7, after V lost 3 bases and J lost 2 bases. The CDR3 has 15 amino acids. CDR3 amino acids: CASSALTGAQETQYF. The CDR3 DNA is TGTGCCAGCAGCGCTTTAACAGGGGCGCAAGAGACCCAGTACTTC.

CDR3 in amino acids: CAISKTTSSTDTQYF. In DNA, the CDR3 is TGTGCCATCAGCAAGACTACGTCTAGCACAGATACGCAGTATTTT. The rearrangement uses TRBV10-3 and TRBJ2-3, with D maybe TRBD2 (5 bases). Trimming removed 6 bases from V and 0 bases from J, with 13 bases in between. The germline gives CDR1 ENHRY, CDR2 SYGVKD. The CDR3 extends over 15 amino acids.

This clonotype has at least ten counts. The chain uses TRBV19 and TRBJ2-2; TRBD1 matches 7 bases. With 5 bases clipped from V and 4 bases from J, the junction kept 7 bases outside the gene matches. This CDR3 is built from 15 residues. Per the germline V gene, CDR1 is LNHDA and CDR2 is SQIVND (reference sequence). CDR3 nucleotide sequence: TGTGCCAGTAGTTACAGGGGCGTCGGCACCGGGGAGCTGTTTTTT. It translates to CASSYRGVGTGELFF.

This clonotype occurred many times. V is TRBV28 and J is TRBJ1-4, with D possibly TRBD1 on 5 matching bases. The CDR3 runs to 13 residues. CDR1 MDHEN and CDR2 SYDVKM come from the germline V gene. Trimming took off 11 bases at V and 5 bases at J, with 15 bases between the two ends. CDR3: CACARGGNEKLFF. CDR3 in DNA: TGTGCCTGCGCGCGGGGGGGGAATGAAAAACTGTTTTTT.

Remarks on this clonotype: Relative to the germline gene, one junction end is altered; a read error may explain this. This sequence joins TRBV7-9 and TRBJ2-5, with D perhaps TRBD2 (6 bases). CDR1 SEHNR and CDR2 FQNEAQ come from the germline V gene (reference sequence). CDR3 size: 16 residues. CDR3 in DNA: TGTGCCGGCAGCTTAGAGCGGGCACTAAGGTGGGAGACCCAGTACTTC. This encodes CAGSLERALRWETQYF.

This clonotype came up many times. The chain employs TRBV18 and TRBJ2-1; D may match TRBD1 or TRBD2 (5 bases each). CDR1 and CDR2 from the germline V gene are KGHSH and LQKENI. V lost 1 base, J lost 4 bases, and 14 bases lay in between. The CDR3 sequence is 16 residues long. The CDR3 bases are TGTGCCAGCTCACCACTCGAGGGGCAGGGTTACAATGAGCAGTTCTTC. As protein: CASSPLEGQGYNEQFF.

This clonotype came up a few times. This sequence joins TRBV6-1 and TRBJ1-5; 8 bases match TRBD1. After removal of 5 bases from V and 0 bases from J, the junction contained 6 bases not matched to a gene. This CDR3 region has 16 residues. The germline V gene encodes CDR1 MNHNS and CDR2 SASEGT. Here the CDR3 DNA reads TGTGCCAGCAGTCCCTCAGGGGGCTATAGCAATCAGCCCCAGCATTTT. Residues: CASSPSGGYSNQPQHF.

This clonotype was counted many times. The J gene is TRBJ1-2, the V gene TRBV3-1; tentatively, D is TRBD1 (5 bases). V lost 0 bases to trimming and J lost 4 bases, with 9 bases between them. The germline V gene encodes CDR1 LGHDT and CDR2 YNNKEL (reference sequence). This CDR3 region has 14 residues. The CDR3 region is CASSQDAGGYGYTF. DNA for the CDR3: TGTGCCAGCAGCCAAGATGCGGGGGGCTATGGCTACACCTTC. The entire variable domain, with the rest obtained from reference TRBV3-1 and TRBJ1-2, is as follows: DTAVSQTPKYLVTQMGNDKSIKCEQNLGHDTMYWYKQDSKKFLKIMFSYNNKELIINETVPNRFSPKSPDKAHLNLHINSLELGDSAVYFCASSQDAGGYGYTFGSGTRLTVV.

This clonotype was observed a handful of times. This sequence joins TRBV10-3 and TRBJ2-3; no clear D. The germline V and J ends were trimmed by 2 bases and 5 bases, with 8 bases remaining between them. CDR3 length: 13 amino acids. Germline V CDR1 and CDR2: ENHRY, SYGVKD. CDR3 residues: CAISERPRDTQYF. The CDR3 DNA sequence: TGTGCCATCAGTGAGCGGCCCAGAGATACGCAGTATTTT.

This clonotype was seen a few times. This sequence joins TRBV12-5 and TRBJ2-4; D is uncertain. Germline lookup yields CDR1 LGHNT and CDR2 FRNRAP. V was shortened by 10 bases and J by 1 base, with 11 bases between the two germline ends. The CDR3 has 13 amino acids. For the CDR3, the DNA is TGTGCTAATTACGTCTTTGCCAAAAACATTCAGTACTTC. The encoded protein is CANYVFAKNIQYF.

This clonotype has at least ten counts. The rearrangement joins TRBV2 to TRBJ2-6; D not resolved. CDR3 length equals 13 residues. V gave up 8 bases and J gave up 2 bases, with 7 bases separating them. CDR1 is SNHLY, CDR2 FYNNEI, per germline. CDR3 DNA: TGTGCCAGCGGCGGCCCTGGGGCCAACGTCCTGACTTTC. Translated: CASGGPGANVLTF.

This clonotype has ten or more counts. The CDR3 DNA reads as TGTGCCAGCAGCCCATCTATAGCGGGAGAGGCCGGACCCTACAATGAGCAGTTCTTC. This translates into CASSPSIAGEAGPYNEQFF. The chain couples TRBV12-3 or TRBV12-4 to TRBJ2-1; TRBD2 agrees at 9 bases. This CDR3 spans 19 amino acids. Trimming removed 6 bases from V and 2 bases from J; junction bases left unmatched: 17.

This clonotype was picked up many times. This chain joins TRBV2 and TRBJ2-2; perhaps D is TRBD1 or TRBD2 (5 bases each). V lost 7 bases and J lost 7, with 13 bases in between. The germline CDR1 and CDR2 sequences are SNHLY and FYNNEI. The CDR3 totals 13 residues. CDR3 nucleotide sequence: TGTGCCAGCACCCAGGGACCCCGCGGGGAGCTGTTTTTT. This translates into CASTQGPRGELFF. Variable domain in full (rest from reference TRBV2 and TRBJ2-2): EPEVTQTPSHQVTQMGQEVILRCVPISNHLYFYWYRQILGQKVEFLVSFYNNEISEKSEIFDDQFSVERPDGSNFTLKIRSTKLEDSAMYFCASTQGPRGELFFGEGSRLTVL.

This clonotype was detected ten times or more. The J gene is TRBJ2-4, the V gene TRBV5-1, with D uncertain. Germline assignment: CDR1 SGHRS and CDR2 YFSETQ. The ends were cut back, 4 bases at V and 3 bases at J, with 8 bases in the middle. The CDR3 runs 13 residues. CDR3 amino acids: CASSPGNKNIQYF. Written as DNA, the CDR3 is TGCGCCAGCAGCCCCGGAAACAAAAACATTCAGTACTTC. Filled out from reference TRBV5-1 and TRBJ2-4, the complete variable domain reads KAGVTQTPRYLIKTRGQQVTLSCSPISGHRSVSWYQQTPGQGLQFLFEYFSETQRNKGNFPGRFSGRQFSNSRSEMNVSTLELGDSALYLCASSPGNKNIQYFGAGTRLSVL.

Here the CDR3 reads CASSQTGTGDEKLFF. The CDR3 DNA sequence: TGTGCCAGCAGCCAGACCGGGACAGGGGATGAAAAACTGTTTTTT. The chain carries TRBV7-9 and TRBJ1-4; 10 nucleotides line up with TRBD1. Trimming cost V 5 bases and J 6 bases; bases outside gene matches: 6. The CDR3 extends over 15 amino acids. CDR1 and CDR2 from the germline V gene are SEHNR and FQNEAQ (reference sequence). The entire variable domain, with the rest obtained from reference TRBV7-9 and TRBJ1-4, is as follows: DTGVSQNPRHKITKRGQNVTFRCDPISEHNRLYWYRQTLGQGPEFLTYFQNEAQLEKSRLLSDRFSAERPKGSFSTLEIQRTEQGDSAMYLCASSQTGTGDEKLFFGSGTQLSVL.

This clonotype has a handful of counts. The CDR3 nucleotides are TGTGCCAGCAGCCGCCGGGCAGGGGGGAGTATTGGCACAGATACGCAGTATTTT. It specifies CASSRRAGGSIGTDTQYF. The V call is TRBV7-9, the J call TRBJ2-3; TRBD1 is a possible D gene (7 bases). The CDR3 is 18 amino acids. Germline CDR1 reads SEHNR; CDR2 reads FQNEAQ (reference sequence). V lost 5 bases and J lost 1, with 22 bases in between. Full variable domain (outside the CDR3, taken from reference TRBV7-9 and TRBJ2-3): DTGVSQNPRHKITKRGQNVTFRCDPISEHNRLYWYRQTLGQGPEFLTYFQNEAQLEKSRLLSDRFSAERPKGSFSTLEIQRTEQGDSAMYLCASSRRAGGSIGTDTQYFGPGTRLTVL.

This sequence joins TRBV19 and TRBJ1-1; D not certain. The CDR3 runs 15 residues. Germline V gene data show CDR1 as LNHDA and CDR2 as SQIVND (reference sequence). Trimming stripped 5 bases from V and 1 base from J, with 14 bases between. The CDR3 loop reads CASSPCTRKNTEAFF. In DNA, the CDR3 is TGTGCCAGTAGTCCGTGTACCCGAAAGAACACTGAAGCTTTCTTT.